These 18 T cell receptor beta chains were all obtained from the same sample, sequenced in a study of blood T cell repertoires in COVID-19. Profiling relied on immunoSEQ multiplex PCR, and the TCRdb table lists in-frame clones only, not all of them. The sample carries 100,000 to 150,000 clones, over 75% recorded once. Sequenced: peripheral blood. The receptors derive from a woman of 80 years or more with acute or convalescent COVID-19.

V gene TRBV7-9 combines with J gene TRBJ1-4; D gene uncertain. The CDR3 contains 16 residues. Germline V lookup: CDR1 SEHNR, CDR2 FQNEAQ (reference sequence). The V gene lost 3 bases and the J gene lost 4 bases, with 15 bases spanning the gap. DNA of the CDR3: TGTGCCAGCAGCTTGCAGCGCCAACTTTTTAATGAAAAACTGTTTTTT. Translating it yields CASSLQRQLFNEKLFF.

J is TRBJ2-2 and V is TRBV27; the D gene is possibly TRBD1 (5 bases). The germline V gene has CDR1 MNHEY and CDR2 SMNVEV (reference sequence). The CDR3 has 13 amino acids. Trimming stripped 6 bases from V and 7 bases from J, with 12 bases between. As DNA, the CDR3 is TGTGCCAGCAGCCACGGACACAGCGGGGAGCTGTTTTTT. Translated, it gives CASSHGHSGELFF.

This clone was observed once. CDR3 sequence (DNA): TGTGCCACCAGCAGAGAAGTCTCCAGGGGAGGCAATCAGCCCCAGCATTTT. Translation: CATSREVSRGGNQPQHF. The rearrangement links TRBV15 to TRBJ1-5, with D maybe TRBD1 (6 bases). The V and J ends lost 0 bases and 2 bases respectively, with 14 bases between them. Per germline, CDR1 LNHNV and CDR2 YYDKDF (reference sequence). The CDR3 has 17 residues.

The chain links TRBV6-2 or TRBV6-3 to TRBJ2-1; 12 nucleotides agree with TRBD2. CDR1 is MNHEY, CDR2 SVGEGT, per germline. The trim removed 0 bases at V and 2 bases at J, leaving 14 bases unmatched. The CDR3 loop spans 21 amino acids. The CDR3 region has the DNA TGTGCCAGCAGTTACTCCCGGACTAGCGGGACCTCCTTGGGCACCTACAATGAGCAGTTCTTC. It encodes CASSYSRTSGTSLGTYNEQFF.

The chain couples TRBV5-1 to TRBJ1-4; a possible D gene is TRBD1 (6 bases). The CDR3 consists of 16 residues. Germline V gene lookup returns CDR1 SGHRS and CDR2 YFSETQ. The V gene lost 0 bases and the J gene lost 5 bases, with 14 bases spanning the gap. The DNA for the CDR3 is TGCGCCAGCAGCTTGGTGTTCGGGGGGCGCAATGAAAAACTGTTTTTT. Its translation: CASSLVFGGRNEKLFF. Full variable domain (remainder filled in from reference TRBV5-1 and TRBJ1-4): KAGVTQTPRYLIKTRGQQVTLSCSPISGHRSVSWYQQTPGQGLQFLFEYFSETQRNKGNFPGRFSGRQFSNSRSEMNVSTLELGDSALYLCASSLVFGGRNEKLFFGSGTQLSVL.

The CDR3 DNA follows: TGTGCCAGCAGCCATCATGGACAGGCTTCCTACGAGCAGTACTTC. Translating it yields CASSHHGQASYEQYF. The rearrangement joins TRBV3-1 (or the pseudogene TRBV3-2) to TRBJ2-7; TRBD1 agrees at 7 bases. The trim removed 3 bases at V and 1 base at J, leaving 6 bases unmatched. This CDR3 comprises 15 residues. Germline CDR1 LGHDT, CDR2 YNNKEL (reference sequence).

This clone was observed once. The genes are TRBV9 and TRBJ2-1; tentatively, D is TRBD1 (6 bases). The CDR3 runs 13 residues. Germline-derived CDR1 and CDR2 are SGDLS and YYNGEE. Trimming shortened V by 1 base and J by 8 bases, and 10 bases separated the two germline ends. CDR3 loop: CASSVPGQYEQFF. The CDR3 nucleotides are TGTGCCAGCAGCGTACCCGGACAGTATGAGCAGTTCTTC.

The chain links TRBV2 to TRBJ2-3; 7 bases align to TRBD1. Trimming at V came to 6 bases and at J to 0 bases, leaving 0 bases not matched to a gene. The germline CDR1 and CDR2 sequences are SNHLY and FYNNEI. CDR3 length equals 13 residues. The CDR3 loop reads CASRTGSTDTQYF. The CDR3 DNA follows: TGTGCCAGCAGGACAGGGAGCACAGATACGCAGTATTTT. The full variable domain, its missing parts supplied by reference TRBV2 and TRBJ2-3, is EPEVTQTPSHQVTQMGQEVILRCVPISNHLYFYWYRQILGQKVEFLVSFYNNEISEKSEIFDDQFSVERPDGSNFTLKIRSTKLEDSAMYFCASRTGSTDTQYFGPGTRLTVL.

The CDR3 sequence: CATSLKTGELFF. CDR3 sequence (DNA): TGTGCCACCTCTTTAAAAACCGGGGAGCTGTTTTTT. The chain recombines TRBV24-1 with TRBJ2-2; D call uncertain. The CDR3 has 12 residues. V was trimmed by 9 bases and J by 5 bases, leaving 9 bases between them. CDR1 is KGHDR, CDR2 SFDVKD, per germline.

With respect to this clone: Different DNA sequences within this sample yield the same CDR3. The rearrangement joins TRBV7-6 to TRBJ2-2, with 10 bases fitting TRBD2. The CDR3 covers 16 residues. J lost 1 base, V lost 3 bases, and 2 bases had no gene match. Germline V gene lookup returns CDR1 SGHVS and CDR2 FNYEAQ. The chain's CDR3 is CASSLRLAGNTGELFF. CDR3 nucleotide sequence: TGTGCCAGCAGCTTGCGACTAGCGGGGAACACCGGGGAGCTGTTTTTT.

In its sample, this clone was seen a few times. The chain combines TRBV6-2 or TRBV6-3 with TRBJ2-7; D call uncertain. The V end was cut by 2 bases, the J end by 4 bases, with 3 bases between. The CDR3 is 11 residues long. Germline V lookup: CDR1 MNHEY, CDR2 SVGEGT. The CDR3 is CASSYRYEQYF. CDR3 bases: TGTGCCAGCAGTTACCGTTACGAGCAGTACTTC.

The chain carries TRBV15 and TRBJ2-7; TRBD2 is a possible D gene (5 bases). Germline CDR1 reads LNHNV; CDR2 reads YYDKDF (reference sequence). The CDR3 contains 18 residues. V lost 1 base, J lost 5 bases, and 24 bases lay in between. In DNA form, the CDR3 reads TGTGCCACCAGCAGAGGTGCTGGAGTTACTAGTTTCTTCCACGAGCAGTACTTC. Translating it yields CATSRGAGVTSFFHEQYF. The full variable domain, in which reference TRBV15 and TRBJ2-7 provide the parts outside the CDR3, is DAMVIQNPRYQVTQFGKPVTLSCSQTLNHNVMYWYQQKSSQAPKLLFHYYDKDFNNEADTPDNFQSRRPNTSFCFLDIRSPGLGDTAMYLCATSRGAGVTSFFHEQYFGPGTRLTVT.

J is TRBJ2-1 and V is TRBV5-1; 8 nucleotides agree with TRBD2. V gave up 3 bases and J gave up 9 bases; unmatched junction bases: 11. CDR3 size: 15 residues. In germline, CDR1 is SGHRS, CDR2 YFSETQ. CDR3 amino acids: CASSSLASGGTEQFF. For the CDR3, the DNA is TGCGCCAGCAGCTCCCTAGCCAGCGGGGGCACTGAGCAGTTCTTC.

The J gene is TRBJ1-2, the V gene TRBV6-5; TRBD1 aligns across 9 bases. This CDR3 comprises 14 residues. The germline V gene encodes CDR1 MNHEY and CDR2 SVGAGI. The J segment lost 4 bases and the V segment lost 4 bases, leaving 4 bases of the junction unmatched. The CDR3 region is CASSSGTGTYGYTF. Written as DNA, the CDR3 is TGTGCCAGCAGTTCCGGGACAGGGACCTATGGCTACACCTTC.

The chain links TRBV7-8 to TRBJ1-2, with a possible D match to TRBD1 (5 bases). Germline V gene data show CDR1 as SGHVS and CDR2 as FQNEAQ. The CDR3 totals 13 residues. Trimming removed 5 bases at V and 3 bases at J, with 10 bases between. The CDR3 sequence: CASSPGGDYGYTF. As DNA, the CDR3 is TGTGCCAGCAGCCCTGGGGGGGACTATGGCTACACCTTC. Complete variable domain (other parts from reference TRBV7-8 and TRBJ1-2): GAGVSQSPRYKVAKRGQDVALRCDPISGHVSLFWYQQALGQGPEFLTYFQNEAQLDKSGLPSDRFFAERPEGSVSTLKIQRTQQEDSAVYLCASSPGGDYGYTFGSGTRLTVV.

The V gene is TRBV5-1, the J gene TRBJ2-3; the D is unclear. The CDR3 spans 16 residues. CDR1 and CDR2 from the germline V gene are SGHRS and YFSETQ. Between the trimmed V and J ends, which lost 0 bases and 0 bases, there was a span of 11 bases. CDR3 DNA: TGCGCCAGCAGCTTGGCAACAGTTTCTAGCACAGATACGCAGTATTTT. This sequence encodes CASSLATVSSTDTQYF.

The rearrangement links TRBV3-1 (or the pseudogene TRBV3-2) to TRBJ1-3, with TRBD1 identical over 10 bases. Germline V gives CDR1 LGHDT, CDR2 YNNKEL (reference sequence). This CDR3 is built from 17 residues. Unmatched junction bases numbered 7, after V lost 2 bases and J lost 3 bases. DNA of the CDR3: TGTGCCAGCAGCCAACCTGGGACAGGGGTTTTTGGAAACACCATATATTTT. It codes for CASSQPGTGVFGNTIYF.

This rearrangement joins TRBV5-5 to TRBJ2-7; TRBD1 agrees at 8 bases. V was clipped by 4 bases and J by 6 bases; unmatched bases: 3. This CDR3 region has 12 residues. Germline V gene lookup returns CDR1 SGHKS and CDR2 YYEKEE (reference sequence). This CDR3 reads CASSRDRREQYF. CDR3 sequence (DNA): TGTGCCAGCAGCCGGGACAGGCGCGAGCAGTACTTC.